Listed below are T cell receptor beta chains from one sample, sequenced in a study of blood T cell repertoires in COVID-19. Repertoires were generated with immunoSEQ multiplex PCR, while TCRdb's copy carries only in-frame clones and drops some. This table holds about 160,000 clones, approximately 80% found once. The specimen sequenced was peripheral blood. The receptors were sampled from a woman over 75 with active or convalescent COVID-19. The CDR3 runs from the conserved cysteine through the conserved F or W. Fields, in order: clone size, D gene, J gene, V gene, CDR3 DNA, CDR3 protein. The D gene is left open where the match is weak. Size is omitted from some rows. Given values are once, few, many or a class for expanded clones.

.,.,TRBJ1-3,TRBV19,TGTGCCAGTAGCTTCAGGGTTCGTTCTGGAAACACCATATATTTT,CASSFRVRSGNTIYF
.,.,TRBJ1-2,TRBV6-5,TGTGCCAGCAGTAACCCGGAGGGGAACTATGGCTACACCTTC,CASSNPEGNYGYTF
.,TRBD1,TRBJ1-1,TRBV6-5,TGTGCCAGCAGCCTTGGACAGGACACTGAAGCTTTCTTT,CASSLGQDTEAFF
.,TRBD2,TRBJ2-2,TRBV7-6,TGTGCCAGCAGCCCTGGGACTAGCGGGGGGGCTAATTCCGGGGAGCTGTTTTTT,CASSPGTSGGANSGELFF
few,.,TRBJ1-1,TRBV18,TGTGCCAGCTCACCTGGCGGGGGCCTCACTGAAGCTTTCTTT,CASSPGGGLTEAFF
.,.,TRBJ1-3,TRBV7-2,TGTGCCAGCAGCTTAAGTGCTGGGGCAGGAAACACCATATATTTT,CASSLSAGAGNTIYF
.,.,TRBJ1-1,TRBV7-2,TGTGCCAGCAGCTTCGGCGGGATGAACACTGAAGCTTTCTTT,CASSFGGMNTEAFF
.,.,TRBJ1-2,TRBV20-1,TGCAGTGCTAGTCCCCAGGGGACTAACTATGGCTACACCTTC,CSASPQGTNYGYTF
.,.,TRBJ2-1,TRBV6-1,TGTGCCAGCAGTCCTTCAGGAAAGGATGAGCAGTTCTTC,CASSPSGKDEQFF
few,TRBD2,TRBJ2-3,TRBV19,TGTGCCAGTAGTCCGCGACTAGCGGGGGACACAGATACGCAGTATTTT,CASSPRLAGDTDTQYF
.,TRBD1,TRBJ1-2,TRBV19,TGTGCCAGTAGTAACCGGGACAGGGGGCCCTCTAACTATGGCTACACCTTC,CASSNRDRGPSNYGYTF
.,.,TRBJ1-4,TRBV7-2,TGTGCCAGCAGCCCAACAGGGTCGGGGAATGAAAAACTGTTTTTT,CASSPTGSGNEKLFF
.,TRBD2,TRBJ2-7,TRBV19,TGTGCCAGTAGGACTAGCGGGGGGAACTACGAGCAGTACTTC,CASRTSGGNYEQYF
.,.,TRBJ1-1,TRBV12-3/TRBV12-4,TGTGCCAGCAGTTTAGCTTGGAGCACTGAAGCTTTCTTT,CASSLAWSTEAFF
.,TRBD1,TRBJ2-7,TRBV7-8,TGTGCCAGCAGCTCCCGGACAGGGGACAACTCCTACGAGCAGTACTTC,CASSSRTGDNSYEQYF
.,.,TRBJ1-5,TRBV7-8,TGTGCCAGCAGCCATTCGCGGGGGGGTCTCGATCAGCCCCAGCATTTT,CASSHSRGGLDQPQHF
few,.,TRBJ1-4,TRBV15,TGTGCCACCAGCAGAGATCGGGGGTTCAATGAAAAACTGTTTTTT,CATSRDRGFNEKLFF
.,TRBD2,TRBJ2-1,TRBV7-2,TGTGCCAGCAGGCCTAGCGGCCCAGGGGAGCAGTTCTTC,CASRPSGPGEQFF
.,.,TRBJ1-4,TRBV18,TGTGCCAGCTCACCAATACGAGGAGGCCCCCAAAAACTGTTTTTT,CASSPIRGGPQKLFF
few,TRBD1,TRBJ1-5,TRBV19,TGTGCCAGTAGTATAGGACCGGGACAGGGGGATAAGCAGCCCCAGCATTTT,CASSIGPGQGDKQPQHF
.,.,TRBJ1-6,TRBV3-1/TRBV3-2,TGTGCCAGCAGCCCGGGGGATAATTCACCCCTCCACTTT,CASSPGDNSPLHF
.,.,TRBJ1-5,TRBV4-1,TGCGCCAGCAGCCAAGCCCCTACCGCCAATCAGCCCCAGCATTTT,CASSQAPTANQPQHF
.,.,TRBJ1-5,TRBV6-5,TGTGCCAGCAGGGGGCTGGCGGGGGGTCAGCCCCAGCATTTT,CASRGLAGGQPQHF
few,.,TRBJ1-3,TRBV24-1,TGTGCCACCCACAGGGCTGTCTCTGGAAACACCATATATTTT,CATHRAVSGNTIYF
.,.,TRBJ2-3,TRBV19,TGTGCCAGTAGTCTAAACACAGATACGCAGTATTTT,CASSLNTDTQYF
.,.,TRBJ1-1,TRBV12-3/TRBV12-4,TGTGCCAGCAGTTGGGGGCCGAACACTGAAGCTTTCTTT,CASSWGPNTEAFF